This T cell receptor (beta chain) was observed in a study of blood T cell repertoires in COVID-19. TCRdb's table, derived via immunoSEQ multiplex PCR, lists solely in-frame clones and lacks some. This sample yields roughly 250,000 clones, of which roughly 90% are seen a single time; approximately 2% belongs to the top ten. The CDR3 contains 14 residues. Germline CDR1 SGHRS, CDR2 YFSETQ. The trim removed 2 bases at V and 4 bases at J, leaving 1 base unmatched. J is TRBJ1-1 and V is TRBV5-1; 11 bases are shared with TRBD1. Sequenced: peripheral blood. This TCR derives from a woman between 40 and 55 years old who had recovered from COVID-19. CDR3 loop: CASSFGTGGTEAFF. The CDR3 DNA sequence: TGCGCCAGCAGCTTTGGGACAGGGGGCACTGAAGCTTTCTTT.